This TCR beta chain was profiled in a study of T cells expressing NK-cell markers. Worth noting for this clonotype: As yet, its antigen is unknown.

Study-wide results and limits: Similarly, these clonotypes led the CD3+CD56-NKG2C+ fraction as well in four donors. HCMV specificity was not established for the expanded NKG2C+ T cell clones.

Using the 5' RACE reads, TCRdb records one entry per CDR3 protein without DNA. The sample table includes 140,000 to 150,000 distinct CDR3 sequences. In germline, CDR1 is GTSNPN, CDR2 SVGIG (reference sequence). The CDR3 has 15 residues. The sample consisted of blood T cells: a sorted CD56 or NKG2C T cell subset, CD4+ or CD8+ T cells, or bulk PBMC T cells (not recorded which). The TCR originated in a man aged 18 to 29 in good health. The chain combines TRBV30 with TRBJ2-2; TCRdb's D gene call, TRBD1, goes unchecked for lack of DNA. The CDR3 sequence is CAWNTGTLNTGELFF.